This T cell receptor (beta chain) was identified during a study of blood T cell repertoires in COVID-19. Overall study context: T cells, B-cell-depleted T cells, or PBMCs supplied cDNA or gDNA.

This clone was recorded only once. The germline CDR1 and CDR2 sequences are KGHDR and SFDVKD. The V gene end was trimmed by 5 bases and the J gene end by 6 bases; junction bases not matched to a gene: 8. The CDR3 sequence is 14 residues long. Using immunoSEQ multiplex PCR, the repertoire was profiled, and TCRdb retains in-frame clones only, with some absent. The repertoire holds some 280,000 clones, with around four fifths as singletons. This TCR came from a woman aged 45-59 years with active or convalescent COVID-19. The chain recombines TRBV24-1 with TRBJ2-7; 8 nucleotides match TRBD1. The sequenced sample was peripheral blood. This chain's CDR3 is CATSGWTGTREQYF. The CDR3, as DNA: TGTGCCACCAGTGGGTGGACAGGGACTCGCGAGCAGTACTTC.